A selection of T cell receptor beta chains follows, all from one sample in a study of PD-1 blockade in classical Hodgkin lymphoma. Using immunoSEQ multiplex PCR, the repertoire was profiled, and TCRdb retains in-frame clones only, with some absent. The table lists 30,000 to 40,000 clones, approximately 90% of them singletons, with roughly 0.3% in the top ten. Source: CD4+ T cells from blood, taken before the fourth cycle of nivolumab. Receptors originate from a human donor with classical Hodgkin lymphoma. CDR3s include the opening cysteine and the closing phenylalanine or tryptophan. A D gene is named only where the DNA matches it firmly. Only some rows state a clone size, as once, few, many or a class for expanded clones.

clone_size j_call d_call v_call cdr3_aa cdr3_nt
NA TRBJ2-5 NA TRBV5-1 CASSLNGGGLRNQETQYF TGCGCCAGCAGCTTGAACGGAGGGGGGCTCAGGAACCAAGAGACCCAGTACTTC
NA TRBJ1-4 NA TRBV7-2 CASRGGREWEKLFF TGTGCCAGCAGGGGGGGCAGGGAATGGGAAAAACTGTTTTTT
NA TRBJ2-7 NA TRBV27 CASSRLGSSYEQYF TGTGCCAGCAGTCGGCTAGGGTCATCCTACGAGCAGTACTTC
NA TRBJ2-1 NA TRBV27 CASPNQYHEFF TGTGCCAGCCCCAACCAGTACCATGAGTTCTTC
NA TRBJ1-2 NA TRBV6-5 CASSSGDYGYTF TGTGCCAGCAGTTCGGGCGACTATGGCTACACCTTC
once TRBJ1-5 NA TRBV30 CAWSPQAQPQHF TGTGCCTGGAGTCCTCAAGCTCAGCCCCAGCATTTT
NA TRBJ2-5 NA TRBV5-4 CASSNRKRGRGQETQYF TGTGCCAGCAGCAATAGAAAAAGGGGGCGGGGGCAAGAGACCCAGTACTTC
NA TRBJ2-1 NA TRBV7-9 CASSLTRTLHSSPRDEQFF TGTGCCAGCAGCTTAACAAGGACTCTCCATTCCTCCCCCCGGGATGAGCAGTTCTTC
NA TRBJ1-2 TRBD1 TRBV30 CAARTGGYTF TGTGCCGCCCGGACAGGGGGCTACACCTTC
NA TRBJ2-2 TRBD2 TRBV19 CASSSQGGPTGELFF TGTGCCAGTAGCAGCCAGGGAGGGCCCACCGGGGAGCTGTTTTTT